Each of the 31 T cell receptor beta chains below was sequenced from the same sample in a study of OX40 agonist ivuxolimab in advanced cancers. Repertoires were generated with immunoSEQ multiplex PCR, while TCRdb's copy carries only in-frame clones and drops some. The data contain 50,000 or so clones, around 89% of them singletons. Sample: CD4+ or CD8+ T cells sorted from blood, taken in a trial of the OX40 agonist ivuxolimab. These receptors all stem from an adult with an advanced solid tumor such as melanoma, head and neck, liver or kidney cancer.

The CDR3 sequence is CASSPLSGGARDTQYF. Here the CDR3 DNA reads TGTGCCAGCAGCCCCCTCAGCGGGGGGGCCCGAGATACGCAGTATTTT. The chain couples TRBV7-2 to TRBJ2-3; 10 positions match TRBD2. V lost 5 bases, J lost 5 bases, and 10 bases stayed unmatched. The CDR3 is made up of 16 amino acids. Germline CDR1 is SGHTA and CDR2 is FQGNSA.

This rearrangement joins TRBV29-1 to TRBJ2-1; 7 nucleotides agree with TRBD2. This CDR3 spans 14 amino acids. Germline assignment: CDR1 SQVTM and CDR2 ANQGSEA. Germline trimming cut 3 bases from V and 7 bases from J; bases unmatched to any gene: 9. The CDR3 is CSVDVAGVGNEQFF. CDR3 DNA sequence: TGCAGCGTTGATGTTGCGGGAGTTGGTAATGAGCAGTTCTTC.

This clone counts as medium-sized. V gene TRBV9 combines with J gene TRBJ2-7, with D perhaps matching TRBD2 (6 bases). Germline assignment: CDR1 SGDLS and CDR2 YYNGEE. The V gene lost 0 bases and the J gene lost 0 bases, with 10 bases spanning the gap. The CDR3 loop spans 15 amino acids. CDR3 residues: CASSVGPSASYEQYF. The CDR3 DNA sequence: TGTGCCAGCAGCGTAGGCCCTAGCGCCTCCTACGAGCAGTACTTC.

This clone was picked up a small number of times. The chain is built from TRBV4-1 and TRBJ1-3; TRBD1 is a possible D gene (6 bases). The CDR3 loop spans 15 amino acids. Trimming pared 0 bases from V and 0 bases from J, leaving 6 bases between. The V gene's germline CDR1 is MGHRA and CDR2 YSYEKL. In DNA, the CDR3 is TGCGCCAGCAGCCAAGACAGGGGCTCTGGAAACACCATATATTTT. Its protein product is CASSQDRGSGNTIYF.

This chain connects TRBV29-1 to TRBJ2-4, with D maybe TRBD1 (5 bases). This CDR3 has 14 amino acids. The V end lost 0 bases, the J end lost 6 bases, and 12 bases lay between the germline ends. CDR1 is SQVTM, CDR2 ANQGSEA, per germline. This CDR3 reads CSVEEGAGGNIQYF. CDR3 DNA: TGCAGCGTTGAAGAAGGGGCAGGCGGAAACATTCAGTACTTC.

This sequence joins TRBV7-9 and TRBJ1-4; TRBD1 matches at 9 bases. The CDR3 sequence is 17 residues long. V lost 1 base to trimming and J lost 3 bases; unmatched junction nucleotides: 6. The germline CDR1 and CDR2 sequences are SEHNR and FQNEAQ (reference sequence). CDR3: CASSLGQGVHANEKLFF. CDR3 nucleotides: TGTGCCAGCAGCTTAGGACAGGGGGTGCACGCTAATGAAAAACTGTTTTTT.

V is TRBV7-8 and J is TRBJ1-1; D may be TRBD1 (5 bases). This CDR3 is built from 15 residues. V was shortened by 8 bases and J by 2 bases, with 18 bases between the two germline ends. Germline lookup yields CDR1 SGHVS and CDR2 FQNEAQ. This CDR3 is CASYSPRDFNTEAFF. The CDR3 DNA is TGTGCCAGCTACTCGCCCCGGGACTTCAACACTGAAGCTTTCTTT.

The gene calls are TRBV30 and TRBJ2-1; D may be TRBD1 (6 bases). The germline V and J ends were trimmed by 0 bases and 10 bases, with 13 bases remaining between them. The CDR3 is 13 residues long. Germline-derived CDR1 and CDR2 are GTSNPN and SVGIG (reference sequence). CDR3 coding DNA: TGTGCCTGGAGTGTACAGGGCTCCCAGGAGCAGTTCTTC. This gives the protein CAWSVQGSQEQFF.

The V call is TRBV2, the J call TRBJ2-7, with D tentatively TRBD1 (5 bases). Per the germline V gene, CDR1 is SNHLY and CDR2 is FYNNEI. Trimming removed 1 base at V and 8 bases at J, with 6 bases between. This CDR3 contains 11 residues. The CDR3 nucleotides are TGTGCCAGCAGTGAAGACAGGCAGCAGTACTTC. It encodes CASSEDRQQYF. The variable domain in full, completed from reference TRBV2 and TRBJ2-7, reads EPEVTQTPSHQVTQMGQEVILRCVPISNHLYFYWYRQILGQKVEFLVSFYNNEISEKSEIFDDQFSVERPDGSNFTLKIRSTKLEDSAMYFCASSEDRQQYFGPGTRLTVT.

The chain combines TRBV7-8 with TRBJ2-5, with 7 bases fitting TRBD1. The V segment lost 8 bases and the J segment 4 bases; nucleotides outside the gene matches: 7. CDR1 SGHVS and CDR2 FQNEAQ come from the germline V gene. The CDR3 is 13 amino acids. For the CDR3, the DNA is TGTGCCAGCGTTAGGGACAGTCTAGAGACCCAGTACTTC. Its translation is CASVRDSLETQYF.

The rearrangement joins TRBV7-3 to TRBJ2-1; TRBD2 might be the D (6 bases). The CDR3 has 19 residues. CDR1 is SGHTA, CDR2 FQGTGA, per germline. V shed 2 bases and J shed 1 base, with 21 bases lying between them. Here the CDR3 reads CASSLYPNLGRGSYNEQFF. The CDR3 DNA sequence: TGTGCCAGCAGCTTATATCCGAACCTCGGGAGAGGGTCCTACAATGAGCAGTTCTTC.

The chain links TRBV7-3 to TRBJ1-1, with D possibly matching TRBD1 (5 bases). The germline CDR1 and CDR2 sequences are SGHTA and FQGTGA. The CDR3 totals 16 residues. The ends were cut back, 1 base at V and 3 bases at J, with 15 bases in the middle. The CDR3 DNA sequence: TGTGCCAGCAGCTTAATTACGGGGACGGAGTACACTGAAGCTTTCTTT. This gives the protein CASSLITGTEYTEAFF.

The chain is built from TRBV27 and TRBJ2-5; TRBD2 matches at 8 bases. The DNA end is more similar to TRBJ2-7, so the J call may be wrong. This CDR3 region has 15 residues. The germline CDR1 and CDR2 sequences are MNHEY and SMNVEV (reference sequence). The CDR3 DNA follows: TGTGCCAGCAGTCCCCGAGCGGGAGTTTCCTACGAGCAGTACTTC. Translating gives CASSPRAGVSYEQYF.

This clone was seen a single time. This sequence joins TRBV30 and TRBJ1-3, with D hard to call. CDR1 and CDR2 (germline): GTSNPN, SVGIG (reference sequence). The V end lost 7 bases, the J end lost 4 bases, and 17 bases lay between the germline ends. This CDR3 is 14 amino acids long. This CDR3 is CAYEGRVYGNTIYF. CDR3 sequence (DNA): TGTGCCTACGAGGGAAGGGTTTACGGAAACACCATATATTTT.

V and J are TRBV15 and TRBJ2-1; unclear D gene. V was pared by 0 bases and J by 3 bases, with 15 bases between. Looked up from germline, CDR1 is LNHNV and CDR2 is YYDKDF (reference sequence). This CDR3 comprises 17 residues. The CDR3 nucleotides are TGTGCCACCAGCAGAGATGCGAGACTGACGGTCTACAATGAGCAGTTCTTC. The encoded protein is CATSRDARLTVYNEQFF.

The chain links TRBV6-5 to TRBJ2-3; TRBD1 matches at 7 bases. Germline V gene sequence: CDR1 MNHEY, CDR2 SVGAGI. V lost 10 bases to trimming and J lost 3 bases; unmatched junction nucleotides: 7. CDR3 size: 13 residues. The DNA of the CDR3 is TGTGCCATCCGGGACAGACTAACAGATACGCAGTATTTT. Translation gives CAIRDRLTDTQYF.

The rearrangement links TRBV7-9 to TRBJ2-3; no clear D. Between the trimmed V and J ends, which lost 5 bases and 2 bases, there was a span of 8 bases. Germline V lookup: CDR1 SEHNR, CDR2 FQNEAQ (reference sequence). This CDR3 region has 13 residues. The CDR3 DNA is TGTGCCAGCAGCCCGAACCCCACAGATACGCAGTATTTT. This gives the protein CASSPNPTDTQYF.

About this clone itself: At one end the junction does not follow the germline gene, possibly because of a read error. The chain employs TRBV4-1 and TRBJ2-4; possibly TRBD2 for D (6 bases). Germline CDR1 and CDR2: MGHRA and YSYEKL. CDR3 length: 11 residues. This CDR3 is CASSQGWDWAF. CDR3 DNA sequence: TGCGCCAGCAGCCAAGGATGGGACTGGGCCTTC.

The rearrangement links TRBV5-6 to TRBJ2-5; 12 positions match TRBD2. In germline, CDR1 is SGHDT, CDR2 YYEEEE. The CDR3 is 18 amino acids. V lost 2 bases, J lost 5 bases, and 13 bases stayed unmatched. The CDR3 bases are TGTGCCAGCAGCTTTATTCCTAGCGGGGGGGCCGGGATGGAGACCCAGTACTTC. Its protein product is CASSFIPSGGAGMETQYF. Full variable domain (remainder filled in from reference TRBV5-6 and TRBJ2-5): DAGVTQSPTHLIKTRGQQVTLRCSPKSGHDTVSWYQQALGQGPQFIFQYYEEEERQRGNFPDRFSGHQFPNYSSELNVNALLLGDSALYLCASSFIPSGGAGMETQYFGPGTRLLVL.

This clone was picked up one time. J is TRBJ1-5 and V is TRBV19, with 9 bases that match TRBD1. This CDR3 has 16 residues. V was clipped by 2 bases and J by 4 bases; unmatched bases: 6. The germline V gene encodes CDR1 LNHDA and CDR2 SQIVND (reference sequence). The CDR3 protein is CASSIFVTGGNQPQHF. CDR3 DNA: TGTGCCAGTAGTATATTTGTGACAGGGGGGAATCAGCCCCAGCATTTT.

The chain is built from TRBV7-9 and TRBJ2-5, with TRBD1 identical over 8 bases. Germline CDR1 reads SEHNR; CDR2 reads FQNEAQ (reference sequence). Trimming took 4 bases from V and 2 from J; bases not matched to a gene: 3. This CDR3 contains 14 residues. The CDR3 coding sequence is TGTGCCAGCAGCTCGACAGGGGTACAAGAGACCCAGTACTTC. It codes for CASSSTGVQETQYF.

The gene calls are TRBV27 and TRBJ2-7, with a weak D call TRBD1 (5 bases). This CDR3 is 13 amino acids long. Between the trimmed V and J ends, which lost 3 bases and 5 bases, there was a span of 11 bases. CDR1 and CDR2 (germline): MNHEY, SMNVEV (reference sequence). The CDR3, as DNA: TGTGCCAGCAGTTTTTTTCCCAGGGACGAGCAGTACTTC. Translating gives CASSFFPRDEQYF.

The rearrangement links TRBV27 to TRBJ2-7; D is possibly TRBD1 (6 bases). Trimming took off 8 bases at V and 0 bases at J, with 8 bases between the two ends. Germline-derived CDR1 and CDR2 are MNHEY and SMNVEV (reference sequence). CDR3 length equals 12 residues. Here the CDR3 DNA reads TGTGCCAGCGGGGGCCTCTCCTACGAGCAGTACTTC. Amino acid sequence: CASGGLSYEQYF.

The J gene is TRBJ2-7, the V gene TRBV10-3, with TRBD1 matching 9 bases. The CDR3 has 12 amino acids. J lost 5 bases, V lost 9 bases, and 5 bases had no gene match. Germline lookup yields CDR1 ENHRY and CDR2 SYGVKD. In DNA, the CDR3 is TGTGCCATTGGACAGGGGAAGGACGAGCAGTACTTC. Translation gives CAIGQGKDEQYF.

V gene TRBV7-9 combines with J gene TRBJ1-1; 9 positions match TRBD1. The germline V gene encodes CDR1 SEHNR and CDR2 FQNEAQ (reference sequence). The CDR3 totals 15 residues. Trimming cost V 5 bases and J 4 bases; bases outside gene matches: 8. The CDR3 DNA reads TGTGCCAGCAGCCCACTTACAGGGGGCATCACTGAAGCTTTCTTT. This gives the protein CASSPLTGGITEAFF.

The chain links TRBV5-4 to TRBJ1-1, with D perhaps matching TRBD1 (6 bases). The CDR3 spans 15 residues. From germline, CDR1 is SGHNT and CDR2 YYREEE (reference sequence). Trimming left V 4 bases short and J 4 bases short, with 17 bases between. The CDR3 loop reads CASSPRPGESTEAFF. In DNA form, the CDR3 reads TGTGCCAGCAGCCCGCGACCAGGGGAGAGCACTGAAGCTTTCTTT.

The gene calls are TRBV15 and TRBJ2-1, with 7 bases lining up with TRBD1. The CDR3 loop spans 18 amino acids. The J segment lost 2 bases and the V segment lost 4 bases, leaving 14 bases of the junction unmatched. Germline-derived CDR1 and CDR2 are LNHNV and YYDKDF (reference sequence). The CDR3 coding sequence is TGTGCCACCAGCACGTCGGACAGGTCCTCTTACACCTACAATGAGCAGTTCTTC. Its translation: CATSTSDRSSYTYNEQFF.

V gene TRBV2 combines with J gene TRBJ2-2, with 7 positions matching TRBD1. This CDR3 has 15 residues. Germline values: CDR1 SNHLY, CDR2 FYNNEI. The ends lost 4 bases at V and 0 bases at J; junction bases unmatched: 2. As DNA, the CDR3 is TGTGCCAGCAGTGGGCAGGGGGCGAACACCGGGGAGCTGTTTTTT. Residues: CASSGQGANTGELFF.

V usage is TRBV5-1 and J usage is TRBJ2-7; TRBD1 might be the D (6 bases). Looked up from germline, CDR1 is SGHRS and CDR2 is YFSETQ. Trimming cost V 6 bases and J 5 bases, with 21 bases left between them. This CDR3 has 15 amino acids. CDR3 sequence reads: CASNRAQGGVDEQYF. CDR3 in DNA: TGCGCCAGCAACCGAGCACAGGGTGGAGTCGACGAGCAGTACTTC.

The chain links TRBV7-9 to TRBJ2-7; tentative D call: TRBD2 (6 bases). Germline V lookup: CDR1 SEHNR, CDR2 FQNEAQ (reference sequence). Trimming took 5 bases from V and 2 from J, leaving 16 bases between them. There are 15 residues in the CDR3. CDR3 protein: CASSPRASEPYEQYF. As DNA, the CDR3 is TGTGCCAGCAGCCCTAGGGCTAGCGAGCCCTACGAGCAGTACTTC.

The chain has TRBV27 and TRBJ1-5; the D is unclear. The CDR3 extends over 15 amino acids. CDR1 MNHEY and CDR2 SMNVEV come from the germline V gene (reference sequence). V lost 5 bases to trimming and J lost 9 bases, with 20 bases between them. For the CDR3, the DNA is TGTGCCAGCAGTCCCGGACGAAACCCGCTCGGGCCCCAGCATTTT. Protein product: CASSPGRNPLGPQHF.